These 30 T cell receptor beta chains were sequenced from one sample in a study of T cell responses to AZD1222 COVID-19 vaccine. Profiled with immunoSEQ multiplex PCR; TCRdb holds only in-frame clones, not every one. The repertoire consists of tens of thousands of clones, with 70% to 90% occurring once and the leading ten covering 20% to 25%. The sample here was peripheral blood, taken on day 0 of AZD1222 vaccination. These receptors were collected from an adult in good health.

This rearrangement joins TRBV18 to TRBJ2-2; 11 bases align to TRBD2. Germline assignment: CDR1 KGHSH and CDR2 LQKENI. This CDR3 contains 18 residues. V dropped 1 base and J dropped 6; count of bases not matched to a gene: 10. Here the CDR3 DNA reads TGTGCCAGCTCACCACAACCTGGGACTAGCGGACCGGCCGGGGAGCTGTTTTTT. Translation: CASSPQPGTSGPAGELFF.

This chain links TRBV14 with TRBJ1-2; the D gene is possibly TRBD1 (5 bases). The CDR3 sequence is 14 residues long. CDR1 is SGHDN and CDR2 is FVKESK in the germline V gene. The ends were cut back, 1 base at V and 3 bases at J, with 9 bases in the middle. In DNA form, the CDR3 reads TGTGCCAGCAGCCAAGGGGGGAGACACTATGGCTACACCTTC. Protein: CASSQGGRHYGYTF.

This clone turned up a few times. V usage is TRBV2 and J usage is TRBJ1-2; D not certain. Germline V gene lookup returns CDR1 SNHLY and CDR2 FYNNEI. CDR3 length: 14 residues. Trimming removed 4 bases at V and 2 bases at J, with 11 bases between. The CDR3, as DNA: TGTGCCAGCAGTGGGTCTACTCTAAACTATGGCTACACCTTC. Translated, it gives CASSGSTLNYGYTF. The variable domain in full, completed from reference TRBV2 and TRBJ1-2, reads EPEVTQTPSHQVTQMGQEVILRCVPISNHLYFYWYRQILGQKVEFLVSFYNNEISEKSEIFDDQFSVERPDGSNFTLKIRSTKLEDSAMYFCASSGSTLNYGYTFGSGTRLTVV.

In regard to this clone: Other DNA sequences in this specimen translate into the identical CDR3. As DNA, the CDR3 is TGTGCCAGCAGTTACGGCAGCAATCAGCCCCAGCATTTT. Its translation is CASSYGSNQPQHF. The rearrangement joins TRBV6-5 to TRBJ1-5; no definite D call. This CDR3 is built from 13 residues. Trimming pared 2 bases from V and 1 base from J, leaving 3 bases between. In germline, CDR1 is MNHEY, CDR2 SVGAGI.

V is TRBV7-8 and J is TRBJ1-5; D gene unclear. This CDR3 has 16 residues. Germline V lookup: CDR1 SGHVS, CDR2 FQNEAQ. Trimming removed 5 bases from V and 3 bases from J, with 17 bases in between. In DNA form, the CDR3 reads TGTGCCAGCAGCGGCCCCAGGAAGGACCCCAATCAGCCCCAGCATTTT. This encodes CASSGPRKDPNQPQHF. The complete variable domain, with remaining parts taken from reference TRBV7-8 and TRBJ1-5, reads GAGVSQSPRYKVAKRGQDVALRCDPISGHVSLFWYQQALGQGPEFLTYFQNEAQLDKSGLPSDRFFAERPEGSVSTLKIQRTQQEDSAVYLCASSGPRKDPNQPQHFGDGTRLSIL.

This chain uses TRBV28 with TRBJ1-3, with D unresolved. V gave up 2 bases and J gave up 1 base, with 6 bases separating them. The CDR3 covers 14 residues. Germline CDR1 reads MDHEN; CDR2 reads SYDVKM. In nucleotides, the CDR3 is TGTGCCAGCAGTTTACTCCAGTCTGGAAACACCATATATTTT. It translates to CASSLLQSGNTIYF.

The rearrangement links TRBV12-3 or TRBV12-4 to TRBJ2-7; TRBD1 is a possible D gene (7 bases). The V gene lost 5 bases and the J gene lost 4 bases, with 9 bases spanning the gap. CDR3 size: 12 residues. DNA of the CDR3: TGTGCCAGCAGTCCAGGGGGGTACGAGCAGTACTTC. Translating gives CASSPGGYEQYF.

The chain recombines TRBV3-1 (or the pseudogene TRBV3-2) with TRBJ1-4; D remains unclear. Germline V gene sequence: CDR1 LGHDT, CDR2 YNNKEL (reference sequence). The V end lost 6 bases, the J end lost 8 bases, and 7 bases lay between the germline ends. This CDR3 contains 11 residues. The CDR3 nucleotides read TGTGCCAGCAGGATTGGCGAAAAACTGTTTTTT. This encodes CASRIGEKLFF.

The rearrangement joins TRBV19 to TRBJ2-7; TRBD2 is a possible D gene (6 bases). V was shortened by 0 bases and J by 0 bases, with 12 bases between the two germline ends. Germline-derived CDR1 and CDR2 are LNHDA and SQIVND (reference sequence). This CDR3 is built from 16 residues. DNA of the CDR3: TGTGCCAGTAGTATAGATCCCCGGGGGAGCTCCTACGAGCAGTACTTC. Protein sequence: CASSIDPRGSSYEQYF.

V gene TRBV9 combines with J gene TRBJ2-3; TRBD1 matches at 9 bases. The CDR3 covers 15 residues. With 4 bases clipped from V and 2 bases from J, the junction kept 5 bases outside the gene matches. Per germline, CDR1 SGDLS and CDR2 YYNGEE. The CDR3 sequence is CASSPWTGDTDTQYF. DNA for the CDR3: TGTGCCAGCAGCCCCTGGACAGGGGACACAGATACGCAGTATTTT.

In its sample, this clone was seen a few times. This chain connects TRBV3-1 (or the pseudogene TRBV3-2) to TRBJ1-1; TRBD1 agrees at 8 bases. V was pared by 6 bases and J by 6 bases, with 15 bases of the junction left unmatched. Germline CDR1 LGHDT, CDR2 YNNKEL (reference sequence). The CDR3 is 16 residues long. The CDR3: CASRAQGTGRGAEAFF. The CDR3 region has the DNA TGTGCCAGCAGAGCTCAAGGGACAGGTCGAGGCGCTGAAGCTTTCTTT.

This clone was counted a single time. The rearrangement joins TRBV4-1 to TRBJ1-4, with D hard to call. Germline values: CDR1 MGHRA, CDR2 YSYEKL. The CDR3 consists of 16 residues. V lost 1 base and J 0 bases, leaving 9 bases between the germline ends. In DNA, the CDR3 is TGCGCCAGCAGCCAAGGTGGCTCTGCAACTAATGAAAAACTGTTTTTT. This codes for CASSQGGSATNEKLFF.

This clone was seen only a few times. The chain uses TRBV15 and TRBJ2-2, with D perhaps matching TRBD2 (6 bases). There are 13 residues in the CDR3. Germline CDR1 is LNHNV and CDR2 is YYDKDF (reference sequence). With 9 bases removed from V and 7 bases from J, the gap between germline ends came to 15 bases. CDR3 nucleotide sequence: TGTGCCACGAGCGGGTCGAGGGGCGGGGAGCTGTTTTTT. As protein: CATSGSRGGELFF.

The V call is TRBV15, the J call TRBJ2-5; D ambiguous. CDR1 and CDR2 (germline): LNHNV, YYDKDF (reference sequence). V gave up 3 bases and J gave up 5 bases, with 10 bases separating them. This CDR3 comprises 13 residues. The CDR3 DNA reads TGTGCCACCAGCAGGGACCTTCGGGAGACCCAGTACTTC. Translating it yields CATSRDLRETQYF.

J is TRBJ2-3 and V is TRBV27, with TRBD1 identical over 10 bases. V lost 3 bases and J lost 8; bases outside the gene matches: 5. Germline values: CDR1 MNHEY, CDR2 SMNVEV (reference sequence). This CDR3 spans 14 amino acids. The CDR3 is CASSFGTGDFTQYF. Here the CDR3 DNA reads TGTGCCAGCAGTTTTGGGACAGGGGATTTTACGCAGTATTTT.

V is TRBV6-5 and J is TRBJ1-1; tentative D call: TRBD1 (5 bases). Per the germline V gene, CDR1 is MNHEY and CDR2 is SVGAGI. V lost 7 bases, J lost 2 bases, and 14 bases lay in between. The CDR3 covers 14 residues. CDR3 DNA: TGTGCCAGCATGACCCCGCAGGGTAACACTGAAGCTTTCTTT. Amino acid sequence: CASMTPQGNTEAFF.

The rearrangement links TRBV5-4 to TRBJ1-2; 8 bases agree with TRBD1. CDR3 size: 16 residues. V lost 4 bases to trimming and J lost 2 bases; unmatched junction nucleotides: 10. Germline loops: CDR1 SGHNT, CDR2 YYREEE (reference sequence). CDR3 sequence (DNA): TGTGCCAGCAGCCTGGCAGGGGGCCCCAAGAACTATGGCTACACCTTC. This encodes CASSLAGGPKNYGYTF.

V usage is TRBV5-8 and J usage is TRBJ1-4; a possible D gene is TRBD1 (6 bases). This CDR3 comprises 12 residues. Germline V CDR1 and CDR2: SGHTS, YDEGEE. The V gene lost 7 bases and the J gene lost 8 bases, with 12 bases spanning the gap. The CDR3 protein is CASSAGDEKLFF. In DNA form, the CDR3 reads TGTGCCAGCTCGGCAGGGGACGAAAAACTGTTTTTT.

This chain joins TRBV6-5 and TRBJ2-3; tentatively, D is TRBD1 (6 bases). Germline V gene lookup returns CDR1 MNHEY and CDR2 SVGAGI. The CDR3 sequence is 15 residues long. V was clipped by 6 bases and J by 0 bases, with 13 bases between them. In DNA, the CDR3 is TGTGCCAGCAGACCGACAGGAGGCAGCACAGATACGCAGTATTTT. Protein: CASRPTGGSTDTQYF.

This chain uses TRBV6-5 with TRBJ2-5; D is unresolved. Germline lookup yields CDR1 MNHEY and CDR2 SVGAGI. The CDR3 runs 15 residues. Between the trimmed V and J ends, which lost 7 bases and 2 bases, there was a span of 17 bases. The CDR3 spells CASTDPPLGQETQYF. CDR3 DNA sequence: TGTGCCAGCACCGACCCACCACTCGGGCAAGAGACCCAGTACTTC.

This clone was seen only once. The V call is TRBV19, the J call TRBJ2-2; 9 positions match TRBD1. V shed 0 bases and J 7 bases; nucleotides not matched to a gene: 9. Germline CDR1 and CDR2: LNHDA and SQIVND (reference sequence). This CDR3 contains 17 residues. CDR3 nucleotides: TGTGCCAGTAGTATAGACCTCCGGGACAGGGATAACGGGGAGCTGTTTTTT. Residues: CASSIDLRDRDNGELFF.

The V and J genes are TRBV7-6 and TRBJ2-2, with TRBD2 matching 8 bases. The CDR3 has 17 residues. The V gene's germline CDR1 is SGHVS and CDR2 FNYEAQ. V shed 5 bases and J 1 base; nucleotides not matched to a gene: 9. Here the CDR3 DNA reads TGTGCCAGCAGCCGACCTGGCGGGGGGCTGAACACCGGGGAGCTGTTTTTT. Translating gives CASSRPGGGLNTGELFF.

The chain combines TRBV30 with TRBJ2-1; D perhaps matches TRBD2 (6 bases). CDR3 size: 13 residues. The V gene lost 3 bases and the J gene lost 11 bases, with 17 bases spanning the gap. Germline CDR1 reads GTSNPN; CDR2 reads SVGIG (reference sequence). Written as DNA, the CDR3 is TGTGCCTGGAGGAAGATAGCGGTTTCTCAGCAGTTCTTC. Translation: CAWRKIAVSQQFF.

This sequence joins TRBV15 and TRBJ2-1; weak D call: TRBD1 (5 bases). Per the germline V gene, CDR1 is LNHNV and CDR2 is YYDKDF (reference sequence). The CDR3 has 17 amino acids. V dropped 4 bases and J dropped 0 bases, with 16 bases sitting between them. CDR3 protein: CATSKGELTSSYNEQFF. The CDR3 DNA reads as TGTGCCACCAGCAAAGGGGAACTTACGAGCTCCTACAATGAGCAGTTCTTC.

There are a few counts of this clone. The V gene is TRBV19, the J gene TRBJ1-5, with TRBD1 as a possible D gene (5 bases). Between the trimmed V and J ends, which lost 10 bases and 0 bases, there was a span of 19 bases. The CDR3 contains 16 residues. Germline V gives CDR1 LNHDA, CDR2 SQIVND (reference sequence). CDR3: CATHPGRVNSNQPQHF. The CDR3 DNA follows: TGTGCCACTCATCCTGGCAGGGTGAATAGCAATCAGCCCCAGCATTTT. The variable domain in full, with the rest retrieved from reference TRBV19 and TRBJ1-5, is DGGITQSPKYLFRKEGQNVTLSCEQNLNHDAMYWYRQDPGQGLRLIYYSQIVNDFQKGDIAEGYSVSREKKESFPLTVTSAQKNPTAFYLCATHPGRVNSNQPQHFGDGTRLSIL.

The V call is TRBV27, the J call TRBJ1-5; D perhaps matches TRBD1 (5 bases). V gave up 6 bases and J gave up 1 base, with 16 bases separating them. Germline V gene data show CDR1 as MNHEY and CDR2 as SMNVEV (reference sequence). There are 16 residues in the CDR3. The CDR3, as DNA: TGTGCCAGCAGCCGGAGGGGCCCTAAGAGCAATCAGCCCCAGCATTTT. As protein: CASSRRGPKSNQPQHF.

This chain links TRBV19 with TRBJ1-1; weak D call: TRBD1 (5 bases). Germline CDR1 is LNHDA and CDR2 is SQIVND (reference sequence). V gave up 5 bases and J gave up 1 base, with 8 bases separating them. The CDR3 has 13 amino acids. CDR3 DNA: TGTGCCAGTAGTGCCACAGGGAACACTGAAGCTTTCTTT. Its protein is CASSATGNTEAFF.

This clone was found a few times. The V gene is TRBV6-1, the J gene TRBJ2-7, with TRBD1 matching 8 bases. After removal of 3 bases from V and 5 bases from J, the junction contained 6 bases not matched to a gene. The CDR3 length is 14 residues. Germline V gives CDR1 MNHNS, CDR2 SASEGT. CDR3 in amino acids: CASSDQGAFDEQYF. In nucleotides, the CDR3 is TGTGCCAGCAGTGACCAGGGGGCTTTCGACGAGCAGTACTTC.

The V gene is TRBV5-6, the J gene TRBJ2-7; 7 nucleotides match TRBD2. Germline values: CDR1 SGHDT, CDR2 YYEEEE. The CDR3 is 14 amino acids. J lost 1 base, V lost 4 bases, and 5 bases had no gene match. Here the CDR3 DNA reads TGTGCCAGCAGCCCTCGGGACTATTCCTACGAGCAGTACTTC. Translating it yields CASSPRDYSYEQYF.

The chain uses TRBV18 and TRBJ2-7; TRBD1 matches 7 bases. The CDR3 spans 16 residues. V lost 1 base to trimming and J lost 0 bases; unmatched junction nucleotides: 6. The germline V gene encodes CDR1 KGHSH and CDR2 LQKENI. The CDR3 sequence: CASSPQVRGSSYEQYF. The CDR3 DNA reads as TGTGCCAGCTCACCACAAGTCAGGGGGAGCTCCTACGAGCAGTACTTC. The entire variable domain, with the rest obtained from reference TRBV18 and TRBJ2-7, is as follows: NAGVMQNPRHLVRRRGQEARLRCSPMKGHSHVYWYRQLPEEGLKFMVYLQKENIIDESGMPKERFSAEFPKEGPSILRIQQVVRGDSAAYFCASSPQVRGSSYEQYFGPGTRLTVT.